This T cell receptor (beta chain) emerged from a study of blood T cell repertoires in COVID-19 (dated by TCRdb to about 2020). Broadly, across the study: Samples from collaborators originated in the United States, Italy and Spain and spanned both the acute and convalescent phases of COVID-19. The material from the prospective study consisted of cDNA or gDNA derived from T cells, B-cell-depleted T cells, or PBMCs. Deeply sampled blood TCRbeta repertoires from subjects exposed to, actively infected with, or recovered from COVID-19 were included in the dataset. The repertoires were released in a freely available public database intended as a resource for research on the immune response to SARS-CoV-2. Samples came from the ongoing ImmuneRACE study (first 160 participants) plus 1,254 subjects from 6 global collaborators. A de-identified subject ID, COVID-19 status, age in years and sex were almost always included in the sample metadata. Where available, HLA class I and class II types were obtained from metadata supplied by the sample provider rather than from assay-based typing.

The immunoSEQ Assay, a bias-controlled multiplex PCR, was used to amplify TCRbeta CDR3 regions from genomic DNA. In the authors' own workflow: Nucleated cell counts per sample were estimated from amplification of reference gene primers within the assay. Sequence reads were collapsed and filtered to measure the absolute abundance of every unique TCRbeta CDR3 rearrangement. Productive Simpson clonality was computed per sample as the square root of Simpson's diversity index over productive rearrangements. TCRdb limited this immuneACCESS table to in-frame rearrangements with V and J called. A share of clones is missing; checked studies link under half to unresolved V genes, and the rest is unexplained. D and trimming were read from the DNA, whereas the V and J calls and clone size are those reported in that table. The sample table records about 66,000 clones; roughly 82% of these occur just once. Of the sample, approximately 6.6% is held by the ten largest clones.

Each collaborating institution followed its own protocols to collect whole blood in K2EDTA tubes. For TCRbeta analysis, collaborator samples were shipped as frozen whole blood, as isolated PBMCs, or as DNA extracted from either sample type. What the research found in general, with its limitations: The amount of clinical and demographic metadata varied by source and participant and was provided uncurated.

A remark on this clone: Its antigen is unknown. No base qualities exist here, and no much larger clone lies one base off it.

The specimen was peripheral blood. This sequence originates from a man aged 55-75 years with acute or convalescent COVID-19.

The sequenced DNA: TGTGCCAGCAGCTATACAGGGTTTAGGACTGAAGCTTTCTTT. Protein translation: CASSYTGFRTEAFF. The rearranged chain carries TRBV5-6 and TRBJ1-1; the D segment could be TRBD1, given 6 matching bases. The germline V gene gives CDR1 as SGHDT and CDR2 as YYEEEE. The CDR3 goes from the cysteine to the phenylalanine over 14 residues. Only the CDR3 part of the read is kept: 42 bases, read in frame from the first base. V sheds 3 bases and J sheds 5 bases, leaving 14 bases between their ends.